Sequencing of this T cell receptor (beta chain) was carried out in a study of blood T cell repertoires in COVID-19. Background on the study: Samples representing acute and convalescent COVID-19 were sourced from the United States, Italy and Spain. The cDNA or gDNA used as material had been derived from T cells, B-cell-depleted T cells, or PBMCs.

Original data processing: Scientists estimated how many nucleated cells there were by amplifying reference gene primers. Sequencing was performed with immunoSEQ multiplex PCR; in TCRdb, only in-frame clones are kept and a portion is missing. Clone size and V and J calls were adopted from that table, with D and trimming inferred from the DNA. The sample has fewer than 300,000 clones; 88% are singletons. This CDR3 region has 15 residues. Deletions cut 3 bases from V and 2 bases from J, with 11 bases between. From germline, CDR1 is LNHDA and CDR2 SQIVND (reference sequence). The chain couples TRBV19 to TRBJ1-5; no reliable D call. Sequencing was performed on peripheral blood. The TCR was taken from a man aged 55 to 70 who had recovered from COVID-19. DNA of the CDR3: TGTGCCAGTAGTATGGTCCCGTCGGGCAATCAGCCCCAGCATTTT. Its protein product is CASSMVPSGNQPQHF.